This T cell receptor (beta chain) was obtained from a study of cytomegalovirus exposure and HLA in healthy donors. The trim removed 3 bases at V and 7 bases at J, leaving 10 bases unmatched. The CDR3 is 15 amino acids. Per the germline V gene, CDR1 is SQVTM and CDR2 is ANQGSEA. Overall study findings and caveats: Presence/absence analyses took donor sequencing depth as roughly uniform. According to an earlier analysis, most TCR beta V segments yielded productive rearrangements about 90% or about 30% of the time. In a later analysis, specific HLA alleles were associated with 15,000 to 20,000 TCR beta sequences at a 0.05 false discovery rate.

The PCR had 60 Vbeta and 13 Jbeta primers. TCRdb keeps only in-frame clones here, not all; method: immunoSEQ multiplex PCR. This sample has about 57,000 clones, with 65% to 90% found just once. Comments on this clone: Its antigen is as yet unknown.

The sequenced sample consisted of PBMCs. The sequence came from a man aged 25 to 40 in good health and CMV-seronegative. The rearrangement links TRBV29-1 to TRBJ1-4, with 8 bases aligning to TRBD1. CDR3 in DNA: TGCAGCGTTGACGAATCCGGGACAGGAGGTGAAAAACTGTTTTTT. As protein: CSVDESGTGGEKLFF.